The 20 T cell receptor beta chains below all came from one sample that was sequenced in a study of T cells in narcolepsy. Only in-frame clones appear in the TCRdb table, and some are missing; sequencing was by immunoSEQ multiplex PCR. Here the sample spans tens of thousands of clones, approximately 84% being singletons. The source material was CD45RA- memory CD4+ T cells from PBMCs. The source is a human donor with narcolepsy.

The V call is TRBV28, the J call TRBJ2-7; weak D call: TRBD1 (5 bases). The germline CDR1 and CDR2 sequences are MDHEN and SYDVKM. The CDR3 loop spans 12 amino acids. The ends were cut back, 5 bases at V and 3 bases at J, with 8 bases in the middle. The CDR3 DNA sequence: TGTGCCAGCAGTCGGCAGGGCTACGAGCAGTACTTC. Translation: CASSRQGYEQYF. Full variable domain (rest looked up from reference TRBV28 and TRBJ2-7): DVKVTQSSRYLVKRTGEKVFLECVQDMDHENMFWYRQDPGLGLRLIYFSYDVKMKEKGDIPEGYSVSREKKERFSLILESASTNQTSMYLCASSRQGYEQYFGPGTRLTVT.

Only one count was recorded for this clone. V usage is TRBV7-9 and J usage is TRBJ2-1; 10 positions agree with TRBD2. The CDR3 runs 16 residues. Germline V gives CDR1 SEHNR, CDR2 FQNEAQ (reference sequence). With V trimmed by 5 bases and J by 9 bases, 13 bases remained unmatched. The CDR3 bases are TGTGCCAGCAGCCCCCGGCTAGCGGGGGCCCAGGGTGAGCAGTTCTTC. Amino acids: CASSPRLAGAQGEQFF.

This sequence joins TRBV14 and TRBJ2-5; no clear D. Germline assignment: CDR1 SGHDN and CDR2 FVKESK. This CDR3 contains 16 residues. The V gene lost 3 bases and the J gene lost 4 bases, with 18 bases spanning the gap. In DNA form, the CDR3 reads TGTGCCAGCAGCCAGGGCTCGAATGTGAACGGAGAGACCCAGTACTTC. This encodes CASSQGSNVNGETQYF.

The rearrangement links TRBV30 to TRBJ2-2, with D maybe TRBD2 (6 bases). Trimming stripped 8 bases from V and 7 bases from J, with 20 bases between. Germline V gene lookup returns CDR1 GTSNPN and CDR2 SVGIG (reference sequence). CDR3 size: 14 residues. In DNA, the CDR3 is TGTGCCCGGTGGGAATGGGGGGTCGGCGGGGAGCTGTTTTTT. Protein sequence: CARWEWGVGGELFF.

This clone is a singleton in its sample. The chain couples TRBV5-8 to TRBJ1-2, with D perhaps matching TRBD1 (5 bases). CDR3 size: 14 residues. Germline assignment: CDR1 SGHTS and CDR2 YDEGEE. V lost 3 bases to trimming and J lost 5 bases, with 14 bases between them. The CDR3 region is CASSWGGGSYGYTF. CDR3 sequence (DNA): TGTGCCAGCAGCTGGGGCGGAGGGTCTTATGGCTACACCTTC.

This clone was recorded once. This chain connects TRBV6-5 to TRBJ2-5; 10 bases are a match to TRBD2. Per germline, CDR1 MNHEY and CDR2 SVGAGI. The V and J ends lost 0 bases and 5 bases, in that order; junction bases with no gene match: 6. This CDR3 comprises 16 residues. The CDR3 sequence: CASSYSALAGVETQYF. CDR3 DNA sequence: TGTGCCAGCAGTTACTCTGCCCTAGCGGGGGTGGAGACCCAGTACTTC.

The chain uses TRBV27 and TRBJ1-6; TRBD1 is a possible D gene (6 bases). Germline CDR1 is MNHEY and CDR2 is SMNVEV (reference sequence). V was trimmed by 6 bases and J by 1 base, leaving 13 bases between them. The CDR3 runs 16 residues. The CDR3 bases are TGTGCCAGCAGCCCGATACAGGGATCCTATAATTCACCCCTCCACTTT. Amino acids: CASSPIQGSYNSPLHF.

About this clone: The identical CDR3 is also encoded by other nucleotide sequences in the sample. The rearrangement uses TRBV28 and TRBJ2-7; TRBD2 might be the D (5 bases). Between the trimmed V and J ends, which lost 2 bases and 5 bases, there was a span of 10 bases. The CDR3 has 13 residues. Germline CDR1 MDHEN, CDR2 SYDVKM. The CDR3 spells CASSLEGVHEQYF. For the CDR3, the DNA is TGTGCCAGCAGTTTAGAGGGTGTCCACGAGCAGTACTTC.

The chain has TRBV7-3 and TRBJ2-3, with D perhaps matching TRBD1 or TRBD2 (6 bases each). The CDR3 runs to 15 residues. Germline CDR1 SGHTA, CDR2 FQGTGA. With 3 bases removed from V and 4 bases from J, the gap between germline ends came to 14 bases. CDR3 sequence (DNA): TGTGCCAGCAGCTTTCCGGGGGCCCCGTCAGATACGCAGTATTTT. This gives the protein CASSFPGAPSDTQYF.

The chain uses TRBV11-2 and TRBJ2-4, with TRBD1 identical over 7 bases. The CDR3 consists of 14 residues. The J segment lost 7 bases and the V segment lost 5 bases, leaving 8 bases of the junction unmatched. The V gene's germline CDR1 is SGHAT and CDR2 FQNNGV. The CDR3 DNA reads as TGTGCCAGCAGCCGTACAGGGGAACGGAACATTCAGTACTTC. It is translated as CASSRTGERNIQYF.

The gene calls are TRBV6-5 and TRBJ2-2; a possible D gene is TRBD1 (5 bases). Germline V lookup: CDR1 MNHEY, CDR2 SVGAGI. V was clipped by 4 bases and J by 5 bases, with 8 bases between them. The CDR3 runs 13 residues. As DNA, the CDR3 is TGTGCCAGCAGTTTAGGGGAAACCGGGGAGCTGTTTTTT. This codes for CASSLGETGELFF.

This rearrangement joins TRBV11-3 to TRBJ1-2; D possibly corresponds to TRBD1 (6 bases). CDR1 is SGHNT, CDR2 YENEEA, per germline. There are 12 residues in the CDR3. Trimming took 4 bases from V and 8 from J, leaving 11 bases between them. DNA of the CDR3: TGTGCCAGCAGCTCACGGGACACGGGCTACACCTTC. The encoded protein is CASSSRDTGYTF. Using reference TRBV11-3 and TRBJ1-2 for the parts outside the CDR3, the full variable domain is EAGVVQSPRYKIIEKKQPVAFWCNPISGHNTLYWYLQNLGQGPELLIRYENEEAVDDSQLPKDRFSAERLKGVDSTLKIQPAELGDSAVYLCASSSRDTGYTFGSGTRLTVV.

The CDR3 coding sequence is TGTGCCAGCAGCCTAGCGGCACAAGAGACCCAGTACTTC. It codes for CASSLAAQETQYF. The chain has TRBV13 and TRBJ2-5, with TRBD2 identical over 7 bases. This CDR3 has 13 residues. Losses at the gene ends were 5 bases for V and 2 bases for J; bases not matched to a gene: 2. Germline V gene lookup returns CDR1 PRHDT and CDR2 FYEKMQ (reference sequence).

This chain uses TRBV28 with TRBJ1-4; D call uncertain. This CDR3 contains 14 residues. Per the germline V gene, CDR1 is MDHEN and CDR2 is SYDVKM. V lost 2 bases and J 2 bases, leaving 6 bases between the germline ends. The chain's CDR3 is CASSLRSTNEKLFF. CDR3 sequence (DNA): TGTGCCAGCAGTTTAAGGAGTACTAATGAAAAACTGTTTTTT.

The chain carries TRBV9 and TRBJ2-4; TRBD2 matches at 14 bases. V shed 4 bases and J 10 bases; nucleotides not matched to a gene: 4. Germline V gives CDR1 SGDLS, CDR2 YYNGEE. There are 14 residues in the CDR3. In nucleotides, the CDR3 is TGTGCCAGCAGCCCGGGACTAGCGGGGGCTATTCAGTACTTC. It codes for CASSPGLAGAIQYF.

This clone was counted once. The V and J genes are TRBV7-2 and TRBJ2-3; 13 positions match TRBD2. Per germline, CDR1 SGHTA and CDR2 FQGNSA. The ends lost 5 bases at V and 2 bases at J; junction bases unmatched: 7. The CDR3 spans 17 residues. CDR3 amino acids: CASSQTGLAGITDTQYF. The CDR3 coding sequence is TGTGCCAGCAGCCAGACGGGACTAGCGGGGATCACAGATACGCAGTATTTT.

The chain has TRBV11-3 and TRBJ2-3, with D possibly being TRBD2 (6 bases). Trimming shortened V by 5 bases and J by 0 bases, and 15 bases separated the two germline ends. Germline values: CDR1 SGHNT, CDR2 YENEEA. CDR3 length: 16 residues. DNA for the CDR3: TGTGCCAGCAGCCTGGCGGGACTCGCTAGCACAGATACGCAGTATTTT. The encoded protein is CASSLAGLASTDTQYF.

J is TRBJ1-2 and V is TRBV2; D might be TRBD1 (5 bases). The CDR3 covers 12 residues. The V and J ends lost 6 bases and 8 bases respectively, with 13 bases between them. CDR1 SNHLY and CDR2 FYNNEI come from the germline V gene. The CDR3 sequence: CASRGTGSGYTF. CDR3 sequence (DNA): TGTGCCAGCAGGGGGACGGGTTCAGGCTACACCTTC.

In this sample, this clone turned up a few times. The CDR3 is CASGEASGASSTDTQYF. The CDR3 nucleotides read TGTGCCAGCGGGGAGGCTAGCGGGGCTTCTAGCACAGATACGCAGTATTTT. J is TRBJ2-3 and V is TRBV4-2; 9 nucleotides align to TRBD2. V lost 8 bases, J lost 0 bases, and 12 bases stayed unmatched. This CDR3 is 17 amino acids long. Germline V lookup: CDR1 LGHNA, CDR2 YNFKEQ.

The V and J genes are TRBV5-1 and TRBJ1-5; D call uncertain. The V and J ends lost 0 bases and 4 bases respectively, with 5 bases between them. The length of the CDR3 is 13 residues. The V gene's germline CDR1 is SGHRS and CDR2 YFSETQ. The CDR3 region has the DNA TGCGCCAGCAGCTTGGTAGGGAATCAGCCCCAGCATTTT. Residues: CASSLVGNQPQHF.